One and the same sample provided the 10 T cell receptor beta chains below, sequenced in a study of T cells expressing NK-cell markers. TCRdb derives one entry per CDR3 protein from the 5' RACE reads, leaving out DNA. The sample includes roughly 160,000 distinct CDR3 sequences. Sequencing was performed on blood T cells: a sorted CD56 or NKG2C T cell subset, CD4+ or CD8+ T cells, or bulk PBMC T cells (not recorded which). The receptors originated from a woman aged 18 to 75 in good health.

The chain couples TRBV5-1 to TRBJ2-6; without DNA, the TCRdb call of TRBD1 cannot be checked. Germline V lookup: CDR1 SGHRS, CDR2 YFSETQ. The CDR3 runs 15 residues. CDR3 loop: CASSPTGSGANVLTF.

This chain links TRBV3-1 with TRBJ2-1; the D call from TCRdb, TRBD1, cannot be confirmed without DNA. Germline V gene data show CDR1 as LGHDT and CDR2 as YNNKEL (reference sequence). The CDR3 is 15 residues long. The CDR3 loop is CASSLDTGLYNEQFF.

The chain is built from TRBV15 and TRBJ1-2; TCRdb designates TRBD1, a call that cannot be tested without DNA. CDR3 length: 15 amino acids. CDR1 is LNHNV, CDR2 YYDKDF, per germline (reference sequence). CDR3 amino acids: CATSRDQQVLGGYTF.

V is TRBV7-2 and J is TRBJ2-5; lacking DNA, the TRBD2 call made by TCRdb goes unchecked. This CDR3 region has 15 residues. Germline V gene data show CDR1 as SGHTA and CDR2 as FQGNSA. Here the CDR3 reads CASSTNVGGQETQYF.

The CDR3: CASSLSGSSSSYNSPLHF. This chain uses TRBV12-3 or TRBV12-4 with TRBJ1-6. The CDR3 covers 18 residues.

The chain links TRBV5-4 to TRBJ1-5; as DNA is missing, the TRBD1 call by TCRdb cannot be tested. Germline CDR1 SGHNT, CDR2 YYREEE (reference sequence). This CDR3 has 13 residues. Here the CDR3 reads CASSRDRAQPQHF.

The V and J genes are TRBV9 and TRBJ1-2; absent DNA, TCRdb's TRBD1 call cannot be checked. Germline V gives CDR1 SGDLS, CDR2 YYNGEE. This CDR3 region has 14 residues. The CDR3 region is CASSPQGSDYGYTF.

The J gene is TRBJ2-1, the V gene TRBV7-2; absent DNA, TCRdb's TRBD1 call cannot be checked. This CDR3 has 13 amino acids. Germline V lookup: CDR1 SGHTA, CDR2 FQGNSA. The CDR3 here is CASSTWGGPEQFF.

The chain employs TRBV28 and TRBJ1-1. Germline assignment: CDR1 MDHEN and CDR2 SYDVKM. The CDR3 sequence is 15 residues long. The CDR3: CASSGPHGADTEAFF.

This chain connects TRBV6-1 to TRBJ1-3. This CDR3 comprises 14 residues. Germline V gives CDR1 MNHNS, CDR2 SASEGT. The CDR3 protein is CASSEMSSGNTIYF.